These 17 T cell receptor beta chains were all obtained from the same sample, sequenced in a study of CD8 T cells in ankylosing spondylitis. In TCRdb, the 5' RACE reads were re-called with MiXCR into one record per CDR3 protein. The repertoire holds under 450,000 distinct CDR3 sequences, roughly 20% seen once, with about an eighth in the top ten. Sample: blood, either unsorted or a sorted T cell fraction (not recorded which). The origin of the receptors is a male donor with ankylosing spondylitis or in good health (not recorded which).

The chain joins TRBV28 to TRBJ2-2; D call uncertain. Per the germline V gene, CDR1 is MDHEN and CDR2 is SYDVKM. The CDR3 contains 13 residues. V was pared by 7 bases and J by 2 bases, with 8 bases between. CDR3 nucleotides: TGTGCCAGCACCTCCCAAAACACCGGGGAGCTGTTTTTT. It encodes CASTSQNTGELFF.

The chain has TRBV29-1 and TRBJ2-7; 7 bases map to TRBD1. Trimming took 2 bases from V and 1 from J; bases not matched to a gene: 2. Germline V gives CDR1 SQVTM, CDR2 ANQGSEA. This CDR3 has 13 amino acids. CDR3 protein: CSVEKGQSYEQYF. The CDR3 DNA reads as TGCAGCGTTGAAAAGGGACAGTCCTACGAGCAGTACTTC.

V gene TRBV19 combines with J gene TRBJ2-7, with D perhaps matching TRBD1 or TRBD2 (5 bases each). V dropped 9 bases and J dropped 0 bases, with 9 bases sitting between them. CDR3 length: 12 amino acids. Germline V gives CDR1 LNHDA, CDR2 SQIVND (reference sequence). CDR3 protein: CASGTVSYEQYF. The DNA of the CDR3 is TGTGCCAGCGGGACGGTCTCCTACGAGCAGTACTTC.

This clonotype was recorded at least ten times. The chain combines TRBV28 with TRBJ1-6; no clear D gene. The germline V and J ends were trimmed by 2 bases and 0 bases, with 8 bases remaining between them. The V gene's germline CDR1 is MDHEN and CDR2 SYDVKM. The CDR3 sequence is 16 residues long. In nucleotides, the CDR3 is TGTGCCAGCAGTTTACCTCATAGCTCCTATAATTCACCCCTCCACTTT. This codes for CASSLPHSSYNSPLHF.

This clonotype came up a few times. The gene calls are TRBV9 and TRBJ2-2; TRBD1 or TRBD2 may be the D gene (6 bases each). The germline V gene encodes CDR1 SGDLS and CDR2 YYNGEE. Trimming removed 3 bases at V and 0 bases at J, with 12 bases between. This CDR3 has 16 residues. CDR3 in amino acids: CASSGGAGANTGELFF. The DNA of the CDR3 is TGTGCCAGCAGCGGGGGGGCAGGGGCGAACACCGGGGAGCTGTTTTTT.

The chain has TRBV10-2 and TRBJ2-1; D is unclear. CDR1 and CDR2 (germline): WSHSY, SAAADI. The CDR3 extends over 10 amino acids. Trimming pared 10 bases from V and 8 bases from J, leaving 9 bases between. CDR3 in DNA: TGCGCCACCCGGAGCGATGAGCAGTTCTTC. This sequence encodes CATRSDEQFF.

CDR3 amino acids: CASSQESRSSYEQYF. CDR3 sequence (DNA): TGCGCCAGCAGCCAAGAGTCCCGAAGCTCCTACGAGCAGTACTTC. The rearrangement uses TRBV4-1 and TRBJ2-7; D gene uncertain. V lost 0 bases and J lost 0, with 9 bases in between. Germline CDR1 reads MGHRA; CDR2 reads YSYEKL. The CDR3 contains 15 residues.

This clonotype was seen a few times. The V and J genes are TRBV5-8 and TRBJ1-5, with a weak D call TRBD1 (5 bases). Looked up from germline, CDR1 is SGHTS and CDR2 is YDEGEE. CDR3 length: 15 amino acids. The V and J ends lost 1 base and 7 bases respectively, with 15 bases between them. CDR3 DNA: TGTGCCAGCAGCTTGACGGGGGGAAAATCGCAGCCCCAGCATTTT. This sequence encodes CASSLTGGKSQPQHF.

V gene TRBV5-6 combines with J gene TRBJ2-7; TRBD2 is a possible D gene (5 bases). The germline V gene has CDR1 SGHDT and CDR2 YYEEEE. The CDR3 length is 16 residues. V gave up 4 bases and J gave up 0 bases, with 17 bases separating them. CDR3 residues: CASSAQFDGLSYEQYF. DNA of the CDR3: TGTGCCAGCAGCGCCCAATTTGACGGACTCTCCTACGAGCAGTACTTC.

There are a few counts of this clonotype. The chain is built from TRBV20-1 and TRBJ2-7; 11 nucleotides match TRBD2. The CDR3 extends over 14 amino acids. Per germline, CDR1 DFQATT and CDR2 SNEGSKA (reference sequence). V shed 6 bases and J 3 bases; nucleotides not matched to a gene: 7. The CDR3 is CSAATSGTIYEQYF. The CDR3 region has the DNA TGCAGTGCCGCGACTAGCGGGACTATCTACGAGCAGTACTTC.

The J gene is TRBJ2-2, the V gene TRBV20-1, with D maybe TRBD1 (6 bases). The CDR3 totals 16 residues. CDR1 DFQATT and CDR2 SNEGSKA come from the germline V gene (reference sequence). Trimming took 5 bases from V and 1 from J, leaving 17 bases between them. The CDR3 DNA is TGCAGTGCTCACCTTGGGGCGACAGGGAACACCGGGGAGCTGTTTTTT. Translated, it gives CSAHLGATGNTGELFF.

This clonotype was counted a few times. The rearrangement uses TRBV3-1 and TRBJ2-7; 7 nucleotides line up with TRBD1. The germline V gene encodes CDR1 LGHDT and CDR2 YNNKEL (reference sequence). The CDR3 is made up of 17 amino acids. Unmatched junction bases numbered 13, after V lost 4 bases and J lost 1 base. The CDR3 sequence: CASSLIAASGGSYEQYF. Written as DNA, the CDR3 is TGTGCCAGCAGCCTTATAGCTGCCTCAGGGGGATCCTACGAGCAGTACTTC.

This clonotype was observed a few times. The chain carries TRBV12-3 or TRBV12-4 and TRBJ2-1, with D hard to call. The CDR3 is 16 residues long. Trimming shortened V by 2 bases and J by 0 bases, and 11 bases separated the two germline ends. CDR3 sequence: CASSLLGGSSYNEQFF. The CDR3 bases are TGTGCCAGCAGTTTATTAGGCGGCAGCTCCTACAATGAGCAGTTCTTC.

This clonotype has only one observation. This rearrangement joins TRBV11-2 to TRBJ2-3; unclear D gene. V was shortened by 1 base and J by 2 bases, with 7 bases between the two germline ends. CDR1 SGHAT and CDR2 FQNNGV come from the germline V gene. This CDR3 is built from 14 residues. The CDR3 spells CASSLVGNTDTQYF. The CDR3 coding sequence is TGTGCCAGCAGCTTAGTCGGTAACACAGATACGCAGTATTTT.

In DNA form, the CDR3 reads TGTGCCAGTAGTATTGGGGACCGTAGCACAGATACGCAGTATTTT. This codes for CASSIGDRSTDTQYF. This chain uses TRBV19 with TRBJ2-3; D may be TRBD1 or TRBD2 (5 bases each). CDR1 and CDR2 (germline): LNHDA, SQIVND (reference sequence). Deletions cut 3 bases from V and 0 bases from J, with 10 bases between. The CDR3 totals 15 residues. The full variable domain, rest sourced from reference TRBV19 and TRBJ2-3, is DGGITQSPKYLFRKEGQNVTLSCEQNLNHDAMYWYRQDPGQGLRLIYYSQIVNDFQKGDIAEGYSVSREKKESFPLTVTSAQKNPTAFYLCASSIGDRSTDTQYFGPGTRLTVL.

This clonotype occurred many times. The V and J genes are TRBV12-3 or TRBV12-4 and TRBJ1-2; D is perhaps TRBD1 (6 bases). The CDR3 spans 13 residues. V lost 5 bases and J lost 4, with 11 bases in between. The CDR3 loop is CASSTGGAYGYTF. CDR3 nucleotides: TGTGCCAGCAGTACTGGGGGGGCCTATGGCTACACCTTC.

On this clonotype itself: The germline gene is not matched at one end of the junction; a read error may be the cause. V and J are TRBV29-1 and TRBJ2-1; 14 bases align to TRBD2. From germline, CDR1 is SQVTM and CDR2 ANQGSEA. The CDR3 consists of 15 residues. The CDR3 sequence: CGVQGLAGDYNEQFF. The CDR3 DNA reads as TGCGGCGTTCAGGGACTAGCGGGGGACTACAATGAGCAGTTCTTC.